This T cell receptor beta chain was recorded in a study of T cells in Graves' hyperthyroidism and ophthalmopathy. Study-wide findings and caveats: Most expanded thyroid clonotypes above 0.001 recurred in blood.

Concerning this clonotype itself: Its cognate antigen is unknown.

The CDR3 consists of 16 residues. Germline CDR1 reads SGDLS; CDR2 reads YYNGEE. V was shortened by 0 bases and J by 5 bases, with 12 bases between the two germline ends. Diagnosis of hyperthyroidism was new in patients aged 18 to 65, and its duration was under 2 months. The authors obtained PBMCs from around 10 ml of fresh peripheral blood. TCR beta CDR3 region amplification was performed from RNA transcripts. HTBI primers were the set used in a first-round RT-PCR of the TCR CDR3. A single record per CDR3 protein comes from TCRdb applying MiXCR to the multiplex PCR reads. This table has fewer than 500,000 distinct CDR3 sequences, about 13% appearing once.

The source material was blood. The TCR comes from a man aged 25 to 40 with Graves' hyperthyroidism that later progressed to Graves' ophthalmopathy. This rearrangement joins TRBV9 to TRBJ1-6, with D tentatively TRBD1 (6 bases). The CDR3 DNA sequence: TGTGCCAGCAGCGTAGAAGGGCAGGGGAATAATTCACCCCTCCACTTT. Its translation is CASSVEGQGNNSPLHF.